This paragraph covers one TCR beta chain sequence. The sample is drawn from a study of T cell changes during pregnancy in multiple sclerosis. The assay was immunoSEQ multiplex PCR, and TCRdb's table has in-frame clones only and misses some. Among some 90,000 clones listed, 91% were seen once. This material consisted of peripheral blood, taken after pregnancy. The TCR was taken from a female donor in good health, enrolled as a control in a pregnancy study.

CDR3 sequence: CASTGGGLSNQPQHF. CDR3 DNA: TGTGCCAGTACCGGGGGGGGCTTGAGCAATCAGCCCCAGCATTTT. V and J are TRBV19 and TRBJ1-5; D may be TRBD1 (6 bases). V gave up 7 bases and J gave up 1 base, with 14 bases separating them. Germline CDR1 and CDR2: LNHDA and SQIVND (reference sequence). This CDR3 comprises 15 residues.